The entry below gives a single T cell receptor (beta chain) sequence along with its context. In its sample, this clonotype was seen many times. Its recognized antigen is unknown. No much larger clone is present one base from it, and per-base qualities are unavailable. The source of the sample is a study of T cells in Graves' hyperthyroidism and ophthalmopathy (dated by TCRdb to between 2018 and 2020). Regarding the research as a whole: Peripheral blood was collected at initial diagnosis, before any treatment. TCR V-J signatures able to tell the groups apart were searched for in a discovery cohort of some 97 patients, of whom over 40 had Graves' ophthalmopathy and under 65 had stable Graves' hyperthyroidism. An independent validation cohort of under 20 hyperthyroidism patients and about 15 patients who later progressed to ophthalmopathy tested prospective prediction of ophthalmopathy. The approximately 90 discovery patients were divided at random into training and test sets in a 7:3 ratio. The study also compared thyroid tissue and blood T-cell repertoires from 5 to 7 Graves' hyperthyroidism patients. After sampling, hyperthyroidism patients received methimazole starting at 30 mg daily, and ophthalmopathy patients received high-dose intravenous methylprednisolone. The paper reports TCR Vbeta CDR3 sequencing of over 120 peripheral blood samples: around 41 ophthalmopathy, about 75 hyperthyroidism and around 17 progressor patients.

Study-wide conclusions, independent of this receptor: Ophthalmopathy was separated from stable hyperthyroidism by a 13 V-J signature model, with approximately 86% sensitivity and roughly 81% specificity obtained in cross-validation and 80%/75% obtained in testing. No statistical method was used to fix the sample size in advance, and group allocation was not hidden from the investigators. In validation, the model predicted progression to ophthalmopathy a median of about 6 months before onset, with about 67% sensitivity and roughly 73% specificity. Most expanded thyroid clonotypes (frequency above 0.001) were also detected in blood, a finding suggesting that blood repertoires may reflect thyroid immune responses.

The TCR beta CDR3 regions were amplified from RNA transcripts. The first round of RT-PCR for the TCR CDR3 was performed with the HTBI primer set and the Qiagen OneStep RT-PCR kit. Libraries were constructed in a second round of multiplex PCR, after which size selection and purification were carried out. Libraries were sequenced paired-end with 100 bp reads on an Illumina HiSeq2000. On the authors' methods: SOAPnuke was used to process the raw data, removing reads that contained adapters or uncalled bases, had a mean Phred below 15, or lacked an exact match to the constant primer or identifier. High-quality paired reads were merged using COPE v1.2.5, and each unique nucleotide sequence was defined as a clonotype. MiTCR v1.1 was used to align the clonotypes against IMGT TRBV, TRBD and TRBJ reference segments. Analysis was restricted to V-J combinations with a frequency above 0.0001, which covered about 99% of repertoires. A TCS score was defined as the ratio between F50 (clonal expansion) and ExV (chaos), using BLOSUM62-based TCRdist between CDR3 peptides within each V-J. Welch's t-statistics and random forest reduced approximately 520 V-J features to 10 to 15, which were used in a naive Bayes classifier (R e1071). The Morisita-Horn index was used to measure how similar the thyroid and blood repertoires were. The public reads were quality trimmed at Q25 with fastp and then assembled into clones with MiXCR by TCRdb, keeping productive beta chains. When rows share a CDR3 protein, they turn into one entry using the most common DNA and genes. TCRdb's processing, not the authors' own work, is the source of the V and J calls. In this sample the table shows hundreds of thousands of distinct CDR3 sequences, 14% to 15% of which occur a single time. Around 4.5% of the sample goes to the ten largest clones.

Ophthalmopathy patients had moderately to severely active disease, Clinical Activity Score of at least 3, NOSPECS grade of at least 4, and duration under 3 months. Patients with uncontrolled infections, other autoimmune diseases, pregnancy or lactation were excluded. Clinical symptoms, serum thyroxine and TRAb, thyroid ultrasound, and orbital computed tomography formed the basis for the diagnoses. Ficoll-Paque density gradient centrifugation was used to isolate PBMCs from approximately 10 ml of fresh peripheral blood. Total RNA was extracted with Trizol reagent, and quality was checked on an Agilent 2100 Bioanalyzer. Via the germline V gene, CDR1 is SQVTM and CDR2 ANQGSEA. The CDR3 covers 14 residues, taking in both the cysteine and the phenylalanine. Solely the CDR3 DNA is kept, with 42 bases framed from the first base. V is reduced by 4 bases and J by 3 bases, leaving a spacing of 16 bases between them.

Sequencing was done on a sample of blood. The chain is made from TRBV29-1 and TRBJ2-7, with no reliable assignment of the D segment. The sequence came from a woman in her forties with Graves' ophthalmopathy. The CDR3 protein is CSVVPAGNYYEQYF. In nucleotides, the sequence is TGCAGCGTTGTCCCGGCAGGAAATTACTACGAGCAGTACTTC.